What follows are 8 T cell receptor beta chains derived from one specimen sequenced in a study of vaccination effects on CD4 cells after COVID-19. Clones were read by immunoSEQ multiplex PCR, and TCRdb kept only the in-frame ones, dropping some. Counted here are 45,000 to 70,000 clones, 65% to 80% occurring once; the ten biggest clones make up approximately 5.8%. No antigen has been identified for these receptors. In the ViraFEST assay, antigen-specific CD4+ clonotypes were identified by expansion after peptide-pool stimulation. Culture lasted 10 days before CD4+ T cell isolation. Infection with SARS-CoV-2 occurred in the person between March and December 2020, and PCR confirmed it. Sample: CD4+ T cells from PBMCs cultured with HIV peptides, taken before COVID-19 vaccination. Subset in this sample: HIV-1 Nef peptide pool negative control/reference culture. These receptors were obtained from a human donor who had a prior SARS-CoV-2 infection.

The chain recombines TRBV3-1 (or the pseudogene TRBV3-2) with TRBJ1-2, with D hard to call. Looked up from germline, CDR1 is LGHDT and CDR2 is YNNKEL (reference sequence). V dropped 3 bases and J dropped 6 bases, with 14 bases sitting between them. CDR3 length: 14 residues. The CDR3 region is CASSQRWHHNGYTF. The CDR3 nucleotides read TGTGCCAGCAGCCAGCGATGGCATCATAATGGCTACACCTTC.

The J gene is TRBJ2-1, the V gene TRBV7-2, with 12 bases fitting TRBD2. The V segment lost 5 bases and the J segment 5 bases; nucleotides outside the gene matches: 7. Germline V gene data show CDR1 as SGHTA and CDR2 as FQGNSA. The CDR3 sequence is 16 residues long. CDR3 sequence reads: CASSTLTSGGNNEQFF. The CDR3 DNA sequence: TGTGCCAGCAGCACCCTCACTAGCGGGGGGAACAATGAGCAGTTCTTC.

CDR3 region: CASSREWASPINEQFF. The CDR3 bases are TGTGCCAGCAGCCGGGAGTGGGCTAGCCCAATAAATGAGCAGTTCTTC. This chain joins TRBV7-3 and TRBJ2-1; D is perhaps TRBD2 (6 bases). V gave up 5 bases and J gave up 7 bases, with 21 bases separating them. CDR1 and CDR2 from the germline V gene are SGHTA and FQGTGA. This CDR3 comprises 16 residues.

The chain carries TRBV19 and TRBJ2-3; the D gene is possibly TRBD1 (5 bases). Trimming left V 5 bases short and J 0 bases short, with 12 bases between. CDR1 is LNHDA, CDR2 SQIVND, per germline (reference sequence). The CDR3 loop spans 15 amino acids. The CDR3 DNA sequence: TGTGCCAGTAGTCGAACAGGTTATAGCACAGATACGCAGTATTTT. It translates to CASSRTGYSTDTQYF.

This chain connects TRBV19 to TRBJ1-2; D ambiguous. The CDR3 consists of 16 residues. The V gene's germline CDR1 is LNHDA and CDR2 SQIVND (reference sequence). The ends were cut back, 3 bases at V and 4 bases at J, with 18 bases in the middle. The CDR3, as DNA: TGTGCCAGTAGTATCGGCAGGCGGTCTCTCGTCTATGGCTACACCTTC. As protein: CASSIGRRSLVYGYTF. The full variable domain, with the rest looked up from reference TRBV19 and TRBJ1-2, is DGGITQSPKYLFRKEGQNVTLSCEQNLNHDAMYWYRQDPGQGLRLIYYSQIVNDFQKGDIAEGYSVSREKKESFPLTVTSAQKNPTAFYLCASSIGRRSLVYGYTFGSGTRLTVV.

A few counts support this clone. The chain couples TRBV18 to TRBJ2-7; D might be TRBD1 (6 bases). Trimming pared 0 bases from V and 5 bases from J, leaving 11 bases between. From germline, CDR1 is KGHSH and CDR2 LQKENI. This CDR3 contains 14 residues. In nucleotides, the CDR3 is TGTGCCAGCTCACCACCTACAGGGAAACACGAGCAGTACTTC. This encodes CASSPPTGKHEQYF.

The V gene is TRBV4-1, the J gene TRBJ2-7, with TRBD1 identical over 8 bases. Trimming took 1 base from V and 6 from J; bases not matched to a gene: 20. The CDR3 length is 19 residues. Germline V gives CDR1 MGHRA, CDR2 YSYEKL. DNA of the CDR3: TGCGCCAGCAGCCAAGTTCAGCCCCCAGGGAGACAGGGGCGAATCGAGCAGTACTTC. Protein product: CASSQVQPPGRQGRIEQYF.

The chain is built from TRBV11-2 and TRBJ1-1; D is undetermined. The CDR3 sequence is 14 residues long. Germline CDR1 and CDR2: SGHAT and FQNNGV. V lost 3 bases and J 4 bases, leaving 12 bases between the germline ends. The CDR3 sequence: CASSFRSWGTEAFF. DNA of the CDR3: TGTGCCAGCAGCTTCAGATCCTGGGGCACTGAAGCTTTCTTT.